The table lists the clone carrying this T cell receptor beta chain with a count of one. Sequenced by immunoSEQ multiplex PCR; TCRdb stores in-frame clones only, minus some. The sample records about 270,000 clones, around 89% being singletons. The length of the CDR3 is 15 residues. Germline values: CDR1 DFQATT, CDR2 SNEGSKA (reference sequence). V lost 3 bases, J lost 6 bases, and 20 bases lay in between. This sample stems from a study of blood T cell repertoires in COVID-19. Input material: PBMCs or T cells enriched from blood (not recorded which). The chain employs TRBV20-1 and TRBJ1-2; a possible D gene is TRBD1 (5 bases). This clonotype was obtained from a woman in her twenties or thirties with acute COVID-19. Here the CDR3 reads CSASNHVREYHGYTF. Here the CDR3 DNA reads TGCAGTGCTAGTAATCACGTCAGGGAATATCATGGCTACACCTTC.